This TCR beta chain stems from a study of OX40 agonist ivuxolimab in advanced cancers. Study-wide points: In the 0.1-3.0 mg/kg groups, partial responders showed among the lowest expansion. By week 6 at 0.1 to 3.0 mg/kg, blood CD4+ and CD8+ T cells had expanded clonally.

Details on this clone: The antigen is unknown.

Produced via immunoSEQ multiplex PCR; TCRdb's table is partial and in-frame only. Of about 36,000 clones listed, 74% are singletons. Germline V gene data show CDR1 as SQVTM and CDR2 as ANQGSEA. The CDR3 covers 13 residues. V gave up 4 bases and J gave up 5 bases, with 12 bases separating them. This TCR derives from an adult with an advanced solid tumor such as melanoma, head and neck, liver or kidney cancer. V gene TRBV29-1 combines with J gene TRBJ2-1, with D perhaps TRBD1 (5 bases). Source: CD4+ or CD8+ T cells sorted from blood, taken in a trial of the OX40 agonist ivuxolimab. The CDR3 DNA follows: TGCAGCGTTGCTGGGGCCATAAACAATGAGCAGTTCTTC. Amino acid sequence: CSVAGAINNEQFF.